This T cell receptor (beta chain) was sequenced during a study of T cell responses to AZD1222 COVID-19 vaccine. Findings and limits, study-wide: Only 5 or 6 people who got AZD1222 tested seropositive at baseline. Within unmutated variant regions lay the reported targets of nearly half of spike-specific TCRs. Repertoire sampling was restricted to post-peak T cell response timepoints.

Per the germline V gene, CDR1 is SGDLS and CDR2 is YYNGEE. The CDR3 is 14 amino acids. Trimming cost V 4 bases and J 2 bases; bases outside gene matches: 5. Libraries were prepared by immunoSEQ multiplex PCR; TCRdb keeps only in-frame clonotypes and omits some of them. There are over 100,000 clones in the sample; around 89% occur only once, and over 3% lies in the top ten. There are a few counts of this clone. Its antigen is undetermined. This specimen consisted of peripheral blood, obtained on day 0 of AZD1222 vaccination. The sequence was collected from an adult in good health. The chain couples TRBV9 to TRBJ1-2; 7 nucleotides match TRBD1. Written as DNA, the CDR3 is TGTGCCAGCAGCTCTCAGGGACAGAACTATGGCTACACCTTC. This codes for CASSSQGQNYGYTF.